This TCR beta chain originates from a study of immune heterogeneity within non-small cell lung tumors. Overall study results and limits: For the most part, the T-cell receptor beta clonotypes present at high frequency were distinct from one individual patient to the next.

Regarding this clonotype: Its antigen is still unknown.

Each sample used around 600 ng of genomic DNA from bulk tumor tissue. Far-apart biopsies, several per primary tumor, were taken during surgery. Patients with untreated, newly diagnosed non-small cell lung cancer underwent curative surgery. CDR3 length: 16 residues. Trimming cost V 1 base and J 1 base; bases outside gene matches: 9. From germline, CDR1 is DFQATT and CDR2 SNEGSKA (reference sequence). Multiplex PCR with 32 V and 13 J primers amplified TCR beta CDR3. TCRdb recomputed calls from the multiplex PCR reads with MiXCR, one row per CDR3 protein. The repertoire has around 30,000 distinct CDR3 sequences, around 30% of them found once; the top ten carry about 4%.

This receptor was obtained from a man in his forties or fifties with non-small cell lung cancer. The sequencing sample was made of lung tumor tissue. The V call is TRBV20-1, the J call TRBJ1-1, with 7 positions matching TRBD1. CDR3 DNA: TGCAGTGCTAGAGGGGCAGGGGGTCACCGGAACACTGAAGCTTTCTTT. This encodes CSARGAGGHRNTEAFF.